These 2 T cell receptor beta chains were all obtained from the same sample, sequenced in a study of Tregs in tolerant kidney transplant recipients. The protocol was immunoSEQ multiplex PCR, while the TCRdb copy is restricted to in-frame clones and leaves out a portion. The sample lists 60,000 to 95,000 clones, 95% to 98% occurring once. The source was CD4+ T cells from blood, collected before the transplant. These receptors all come from a human donor who received a combined kidney and bone marrow transplant.

The chain uses TRBV6-1 and TRBJ2-2; D gene uncertain. CDR1 MNHNS and CDR2 SASEGT come from the germline V gene. The CDR3 covers 13 residues. Trimming took 4 bases from V and 1 from J, leaving 4 bases between them. CDR3 sequence: CASSAGNTGELFF. CDR3 in DNA: TGTGCCAGCAGTGCAGGGAACACCGGGGAGCTGTTTTTT.

The rearrangement uses TRBV29-1 and TRBJ2-3, with TRBD1 as a possible D gene (6 bases). V was trimmed by 6 bases and J by 8 bases, leaving 12 bases between them. The CDR3 length is 11 residues. The germline gives CDR1 SQVTM, CDR2 ANQGSEA. The CDR3 sequence: CSVIGGSTQYF. Here the CDR3 DNA reads TGCAGCGTCATAGGGGGTTCTACGCAGTATTTT.